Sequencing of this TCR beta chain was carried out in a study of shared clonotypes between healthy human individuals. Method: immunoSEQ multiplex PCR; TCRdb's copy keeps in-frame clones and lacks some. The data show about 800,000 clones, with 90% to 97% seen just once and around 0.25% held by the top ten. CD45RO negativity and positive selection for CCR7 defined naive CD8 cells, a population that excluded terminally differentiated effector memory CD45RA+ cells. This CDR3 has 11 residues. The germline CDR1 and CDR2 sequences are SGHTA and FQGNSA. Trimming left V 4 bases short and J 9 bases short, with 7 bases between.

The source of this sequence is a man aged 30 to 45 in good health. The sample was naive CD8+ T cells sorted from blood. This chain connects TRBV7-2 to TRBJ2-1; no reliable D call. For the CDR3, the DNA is TGTGCCAGCAGCTCGATCCGTGAGCAGTTCTTC. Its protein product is CASSSIREQFF.